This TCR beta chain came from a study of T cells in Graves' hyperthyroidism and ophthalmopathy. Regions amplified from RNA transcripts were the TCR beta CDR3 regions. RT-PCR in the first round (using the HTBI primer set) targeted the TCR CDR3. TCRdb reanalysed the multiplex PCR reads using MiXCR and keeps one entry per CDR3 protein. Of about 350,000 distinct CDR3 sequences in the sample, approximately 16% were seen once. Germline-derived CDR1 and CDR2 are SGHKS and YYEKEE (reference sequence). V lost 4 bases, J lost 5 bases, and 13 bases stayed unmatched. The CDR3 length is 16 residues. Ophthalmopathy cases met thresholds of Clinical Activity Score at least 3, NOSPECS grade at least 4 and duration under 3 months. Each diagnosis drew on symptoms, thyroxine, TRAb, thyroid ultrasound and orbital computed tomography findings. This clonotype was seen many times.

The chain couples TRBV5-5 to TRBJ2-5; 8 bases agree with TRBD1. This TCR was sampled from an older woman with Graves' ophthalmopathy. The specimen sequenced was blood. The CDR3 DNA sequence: TGTGCCAGCAGCATAGCCCTCCCAGGGGGCGCTGAGACCCAGTACTTC. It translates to CASSIALPGGAETQYF.